A selection of T cell receptor beta chains follows, all from one sample in a study of identical twins. TCRdb recomputed calls from the 5' RACE reads with MiXCR, one row per CDR3 protein. The repertoire holds roughly 710,000 distinct CDR3 sequences, with roughly 6% as singletons. Sequenced input: naive T cells sorted from blood. The receptors derive from a man between 18 and 29 years old in good health. Each CDR3 is given with its conserved first and last residue. D genes are given only for firm matches. The size field is filled for only some rows; it gives once, few, many or a size class.

TRBV12-3/TRBV12-4,TRBJ2-2,NA,many,CASSFQGNGELFF,TGTGCCAGCAGTTTCCAGGGGAACGGGGAGCTGTTTTTT
TRBV29-1,TRBJ2-1,TRBD1,many,CSVAGKGGQVSNNEQFF,TGCAGCGTTGCGGGTAAGGGGGGACAGGTCTCCAACAATGAGCAGTTCTTC
TRBV28,TRBJ2-1,NA,many,CASTGYNEQFF,TGTGCCAGCACGGGCTACAATGAGCAGTTCTTC
TRBV11-2,TRBJ1-3,NA,few,CAVGFDTIYF,TGTGCCGTGGGGTTTGACACCATATATTTT
TRBV20-1,TRBJ2-1,TRBD2,many,CSARPSGTEQFF,TGCAGTGCTAGGCCTAGCGGGACCGAGCAGTTCTTC
TRBV7-6,TRBJ2-1,TRBD2,many,CASSLGLAATTPEQFF,TGTGCCAGCAGCTTAGGTCTAGCGGCAACAACCCCTGAGCAGTTCTTC
TRBV12-3/TRBV12-4,TRBJ2-7,TRBD1,many,CASSPGDRASSYEQYF,TGTGCCAGCAGTCCCGGGGACAGGGCGAGCTCCTACGAGCAGTACTTC
TRBV12-3/TRBV12-4,TRBJ1-4,TRBD1,few,CASSPGTGLREKLFF,TGTGCCAGCAGTCCTGGGACAGGGTTAAGGGAAAAACTGTTTTTT
TRBV20-1,TRBJ2-3,TRBD2,NA,CSAIPGTSGRACTDTQYF,TGCAGTGCTATTCCGGGGACTAGCGGGAGGGCCTGCACAGATACGCAGTATTTT
TRBV4-2,TRBJ1-1,NA,NA,CASSPIQGTTEAFF,TGTGCCAGCAGCCCGATACAGGGCACGACTGAAGCTTTCTTT
TRBV20-1,TRBJ2-3,TRBD2,many,CSGGTSGGKDTQYF,TGCAGTGGCGGGACTAGCGGGGGGAAGGATACGCAGTATTTT
TRBV12-3/TRBV12-4,TRBJ1-3,NA,few,CASSYSIGTSSGNTIYF,TGTGCCAGCAGTTATAGCATCGGGACGAGCTCTGGAAACACCATATATTTT
TRBV5-1,TRBJ1-3,NA,many,CASSGDSGNTIYF,TGCGCCAGCAGCGGTGATTCTGGAAACACCATATATTTT
TRBV12-3/TRBV12-4,TRBJ2-7,NA,many,CATSELLEGEQYF,TGTGCCACTTCGGAACTTCTAGAAGGGGAGCAGTACTTC
TRBV20-1,TRBJ2-1,NA,many,CSASDSESSYNEQFF,TGCAGTGCTAGTGATTCGGAAAGCTCCTACAATGAGCAGTTCTTC
TRBV5-1,TRBJ2-1,TRBD2,NA,CASSLAAGGRDNEQFF,TGCGCCAGCAGCCTGGCTGCGGGGGGGCGCGACAATGAGCAGTTCTTC
TRBV20-1,TRBJ2-7,NA,few,CSARQRAYEQYF,TGCAGTGCTAGACAAAGGGCCTACGAGCAGTACTTC
TRBV4-1,TRBJ2-1,NA,many,CASSQAGAYNEQFF,TGCGCCAGCAGCCAAGCAGGCGCCTACAATGAGCAGTTCTTC
TRBV15,TRBJ2-7,NA,many,CATSRVEASSYEQYF,TGTGCCACCAGCAGAGTGGAGGCAAGCTCCTACGAGCAGTACTTC
TRBV4-2,TRBJ1-1,TRBD1,many,CASSQEGQGADTEAFF,TGTGCCAGCAGCCAAGAGGGACAGGGGGCAGACACTGAAGCTTTCTTT
TRBV12-3/TRBV12-4,TRBJ2-2,NA,many,CASSRAGELFF,TGTGCCAGCAGTCGGGCCGGGGAGCTGTTTTTT
TRBV12-3/TRBV12-4,TRBJ2-1,NA,NA,CASSSLWDLNNEQFF,TGTGCCAGCAGTTCACTCTGGGACCTTAACAATGAGCAGTTCTTC
TRBV20-1,TRBJ2-7,TRBD1,many,CSARKTGPIYEQYF,TGCAGTGCTAGAAAGACAGGGCCGATCTACGAGCAGTACTTC
TRBV12-3/TRBV12-4,TRBJ2-1,TRBD2,many,CASSATTSGRDNEQFF,TGTGCCAGCAGTGCCACGACTAGCGGGCGAGACAATGAGCAGTTCTTC
TRBV20-1,TRBJ2-7,TRBD1,many,CSARDSQGAYEQYF,TGCAGTGCTAGAGATTCACAGGGGGCCTACGAGCAGTACTTC
TRBV27,TRBJ1-3,NA,once,CASSYKWTGNTIYF,TGTGCCAGCAGTTACAAGTGGACTGGAAACACCATATATTTT
TRBV5-1,TRBJ1-1,TRBD1,few,CASSLPGGVGTEAFF,TGCGCCAGCAGCTTACCAGGGGGCGTTGGGACTGAAGCTTTCTTT
TRBV5-1,TRBJ2-4,NA,NA,CASSLGQGGNIQCF,TGCGCCAGCAGCTTGGGACAGGGCGGGAACATTCAGTGCTTC
TRBV25-1,TRBJ2-3,NA,NA,CASNGQSTDTQYF,TGTGCCAGCAACGGACAGAGCACAGATACGCAGTATTTT
TRBV28,TRBJ2-7,NA,many,CASSSPAGRASYEQYF,TGTGCCAGCAGTAGCCCCGCCGGGAGAGCTTCCTACGAGCAGTACTTC
TRBV3-1,TRBJ1-2,NA,NA,CASSQLQGEGYTF,TGTGCCAGCAGCCAACTACAGGGAGAGGGCTACACCTTC
TRBV20-1,TRBJ2-3,NA,many,CSVPGASTDTQYF,TGCAGTGTCCCGGGGGCTAGCACAGATACGCAGTATTTT
TRBV28,TRBJ2-5,NA,NA,CASSGTQPKETQYF,TGTGCCAGCTCTGGGACCCAACCTAAAGAGACCCAGTACTTC
TRBV12-5,TRBJ2-1,TRBD1,few,CASGLGGTGSYNEQFF,TGTGCTAGTGGTTTGGGCGGGACAGGTTCCTACAATGAGCAGTTCTTC
TRBV12-3/TRBV12-4,TRBJ1-1,NA,many,CASSFLGYEAFF,TGTGCCAGCAGTTTTCTGGGGTATGAAGCTTTCTTT
TRBV9,TRBJ2-2,TRBD2,NA,CASSTQLAANTGELFF,TGTGCCAGCAGCACCCAACTAGCGGCGAACACCGGGGAGCTGTTTTTT
TRBV14,TRBJ2-3,NA,NA,CASSPSGLVQYF,TGTGCCAGCAGCCCATCCGGCCTTGTGCAGTATTTT
TRBV11-2,TRBJ1-1,TRBD1,many,CASSWDRVEAFF,TGTGCCAGCAGCTGGGACAGGGTTGAAGCTTTCTTT
TRBV7-9,TRBJ2-5,NA,NA,CASSLLSQLFAQETQYF,TGTGCCAGCAGCTTACTGTCCCAACTATTTGCCCAAGAGACCCAGTACTTC
TRBV6-1,TRBJ2-1,NA,many,CASSDGLTSYNEQFF,TGTGCCAGCAGTGACGGGCTAACGTCCTACAATGAGCAGTTCTTC
TRBV20-1,TRBJ1-4,NA,many,CSARTALGREKLFF,TGCAGTGCTAGAACAGCTCTAGGGCGTGAAAAACTGTTTTTT
TRBV12-3/TRBV12-4,TRBJ1-1,NA,few,CASSLAGAATEAFF,TGTGCCAGCAGTTTAGCGGGGGCGGCTACTGAAGCTTTCTTT
TRBV11-2,TRBJ2-7,TRBD1,NA,CASSYRPGGVYEQYF,TGTGCCAGCAGCTACCGACCAGGGGGCGTCTACGAGCAGTACTTC
TRBV6-2/TRBV6-3,TRBJ2-7,NA,few,CASRSEVKQQYF,TGTGCCAGCAGGTCGGAGGTAAAGCAGCAGTACTTC
TRBV10-3,TRBJ2-7,NA,few,CAISESNRATVEQYF,TGTGCCATCAGTGAGTCGAACAGGGCGACGGTCGAGCAGTACTTC